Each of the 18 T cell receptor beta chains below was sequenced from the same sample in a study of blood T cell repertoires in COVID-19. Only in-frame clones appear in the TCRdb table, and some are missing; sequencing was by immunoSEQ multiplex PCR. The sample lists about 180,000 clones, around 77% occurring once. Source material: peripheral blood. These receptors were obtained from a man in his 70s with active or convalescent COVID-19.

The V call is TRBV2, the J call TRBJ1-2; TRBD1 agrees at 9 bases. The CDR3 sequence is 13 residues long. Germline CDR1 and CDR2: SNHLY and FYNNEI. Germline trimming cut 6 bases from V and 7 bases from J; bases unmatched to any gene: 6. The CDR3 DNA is TGTGCCAGCAGGGGACAGGGAGTGAGTGGCTACACCTTC. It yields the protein CASRGQGVSGYTF.

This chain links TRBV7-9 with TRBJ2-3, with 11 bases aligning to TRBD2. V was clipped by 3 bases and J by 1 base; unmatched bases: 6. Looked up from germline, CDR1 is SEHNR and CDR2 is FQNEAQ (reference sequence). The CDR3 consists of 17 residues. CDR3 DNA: TGTGCCAGCAGCTTGGGTAGCGGGGGGGCCCGCACAGATACGCAGTATTTT. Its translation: CASSLGSGGARTDTQYF.

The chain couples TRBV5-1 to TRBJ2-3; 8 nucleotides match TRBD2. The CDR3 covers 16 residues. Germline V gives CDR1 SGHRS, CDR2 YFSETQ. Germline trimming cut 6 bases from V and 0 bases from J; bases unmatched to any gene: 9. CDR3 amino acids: CASNSGAQSSTDTQYF. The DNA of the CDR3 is TGCGCCAGCAATAGCGGGGCCCAATCTAGCACAGATACGCAGTATTTT.

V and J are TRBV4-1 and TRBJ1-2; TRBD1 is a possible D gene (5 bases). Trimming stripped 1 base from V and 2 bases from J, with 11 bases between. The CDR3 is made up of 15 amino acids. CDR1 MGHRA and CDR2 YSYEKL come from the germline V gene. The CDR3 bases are TGCGCCAGCAGCCAAGTGGGGGGTTCGAACTATGGCTACACCTTC. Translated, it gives CASSQVGGSNYGYTF.

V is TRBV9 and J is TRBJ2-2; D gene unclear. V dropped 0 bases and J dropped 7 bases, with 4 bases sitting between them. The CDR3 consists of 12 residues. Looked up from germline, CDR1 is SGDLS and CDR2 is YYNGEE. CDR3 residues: CASSVVYGELFF. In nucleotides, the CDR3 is TGTGCCAGCAGCGTAGTATACGGGGAGCTGTTTTTT.

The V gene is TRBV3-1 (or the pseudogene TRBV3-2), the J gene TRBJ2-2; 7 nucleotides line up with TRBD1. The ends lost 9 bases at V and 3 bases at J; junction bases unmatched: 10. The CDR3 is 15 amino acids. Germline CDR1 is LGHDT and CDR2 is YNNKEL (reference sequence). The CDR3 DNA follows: TGTGCCAGTTCCCTAGACAGGGCGGACACCGGGGAGCTGTTTTTT. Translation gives CASSLDRADTGELFF.

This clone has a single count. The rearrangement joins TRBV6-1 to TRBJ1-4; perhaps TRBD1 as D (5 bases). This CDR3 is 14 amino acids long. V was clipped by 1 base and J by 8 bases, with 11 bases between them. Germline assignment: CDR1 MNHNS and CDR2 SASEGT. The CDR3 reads CASSEGGGVEKLFF. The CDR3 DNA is TGTGCCAGCAGTGAAGGCGGGGGGGTAGAAAAACTGTTTTTT.

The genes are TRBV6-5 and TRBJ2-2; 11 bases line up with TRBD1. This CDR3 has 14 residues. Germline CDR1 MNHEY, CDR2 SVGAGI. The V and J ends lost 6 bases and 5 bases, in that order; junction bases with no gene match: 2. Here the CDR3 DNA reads TGTGCCAGCAGGGACAGGGGGCGGACCGGGGAGCTGTTTTTT. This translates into CASRDRGRTGELFF.

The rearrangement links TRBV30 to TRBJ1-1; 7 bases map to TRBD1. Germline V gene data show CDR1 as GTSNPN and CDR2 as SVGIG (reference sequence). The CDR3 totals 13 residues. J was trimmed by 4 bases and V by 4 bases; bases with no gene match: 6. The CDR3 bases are TGTGCCTGGACACCAGGGGGGTTCACTGAAGCTTTCTTT. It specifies CAWTPGGFTEAFF.

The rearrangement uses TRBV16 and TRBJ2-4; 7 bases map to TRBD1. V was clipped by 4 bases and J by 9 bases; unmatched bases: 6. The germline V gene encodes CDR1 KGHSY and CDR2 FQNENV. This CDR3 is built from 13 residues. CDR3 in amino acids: CASSRDSNLIQYF. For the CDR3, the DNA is TGTGCCAGCAGCCGGGACAGTAACCTCATTCAGTACTTC.

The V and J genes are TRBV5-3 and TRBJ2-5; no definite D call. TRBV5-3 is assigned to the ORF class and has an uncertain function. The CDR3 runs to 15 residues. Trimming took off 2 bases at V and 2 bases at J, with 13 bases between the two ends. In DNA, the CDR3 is TGTGCCAGAAGCTTACCAGAACCCCTTCAAGAGACCCAGTACTTC. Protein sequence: CARSLPEPLQETQYF.

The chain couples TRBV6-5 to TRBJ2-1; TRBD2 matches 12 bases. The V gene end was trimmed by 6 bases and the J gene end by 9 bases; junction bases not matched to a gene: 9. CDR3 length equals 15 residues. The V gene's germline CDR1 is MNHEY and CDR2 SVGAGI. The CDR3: CASSPTSGRHSEQFF. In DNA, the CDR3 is TGTGCCAGCAGCCCGACTAGCGGGAGACATAGTGAGCAGTTCTTC.

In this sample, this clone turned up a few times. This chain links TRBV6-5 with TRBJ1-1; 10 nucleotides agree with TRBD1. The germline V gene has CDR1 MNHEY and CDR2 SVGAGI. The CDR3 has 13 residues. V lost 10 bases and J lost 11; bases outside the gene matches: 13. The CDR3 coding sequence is TGTGCCACCAAACCGGGACAGGGGTCGTGGGCTTTCTTT. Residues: CATKPGQGSWAFF.

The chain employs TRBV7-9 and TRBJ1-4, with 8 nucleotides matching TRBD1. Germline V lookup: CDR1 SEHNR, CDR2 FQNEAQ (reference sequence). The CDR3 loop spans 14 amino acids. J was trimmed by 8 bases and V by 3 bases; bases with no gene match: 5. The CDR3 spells CASSFGQGPEKLFF. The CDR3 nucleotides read TGTGCCAGCAGCTTCGGACAGGGTCCCGAAAAACTGTTTTTT.

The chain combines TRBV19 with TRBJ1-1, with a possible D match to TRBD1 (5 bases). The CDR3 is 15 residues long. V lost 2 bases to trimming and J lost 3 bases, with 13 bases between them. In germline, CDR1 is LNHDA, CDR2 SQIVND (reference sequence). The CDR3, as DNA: TGTGCCAGTAGTATAATCACGGGAGGGGACACTGAAGCTTTCTTT. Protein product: CASSIITGGDTEAFF. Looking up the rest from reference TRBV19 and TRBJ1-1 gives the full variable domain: DGGITQSPKYLFRKEGQNVTLSCEQNLNHDAMYWYRQDPGQGLRLIYYSQIVNDFQKGDIAEGYSVSREKKESFPLTVTSAQKNPTAFYLCASSIITGGDTEAFFGQGTRLTVV.

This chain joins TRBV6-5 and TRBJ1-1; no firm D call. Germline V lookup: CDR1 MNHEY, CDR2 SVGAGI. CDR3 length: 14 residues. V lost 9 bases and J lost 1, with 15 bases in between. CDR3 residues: CASYDPGANTEAFF. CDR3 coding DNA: TGTGCCAGTTATGACCCGGGAGCGAACACTGAAGCTTTCTTT.

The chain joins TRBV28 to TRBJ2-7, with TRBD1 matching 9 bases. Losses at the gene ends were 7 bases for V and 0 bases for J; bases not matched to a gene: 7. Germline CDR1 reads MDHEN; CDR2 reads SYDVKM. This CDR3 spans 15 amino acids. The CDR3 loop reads CASNSQGALSYEQYF. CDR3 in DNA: TGTGCCAGCAATTCACAGGGGGCACTCTCCTACGAGCAGTACTTC.

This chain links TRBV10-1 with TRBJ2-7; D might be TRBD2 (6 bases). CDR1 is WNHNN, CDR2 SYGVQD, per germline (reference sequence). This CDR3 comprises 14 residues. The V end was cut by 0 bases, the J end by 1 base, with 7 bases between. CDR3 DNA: TGCGCCAGCAGTGAGTCGGCGGGGTCCTACGAGCAGTACTTC. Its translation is CASSESAGSYEQYF.